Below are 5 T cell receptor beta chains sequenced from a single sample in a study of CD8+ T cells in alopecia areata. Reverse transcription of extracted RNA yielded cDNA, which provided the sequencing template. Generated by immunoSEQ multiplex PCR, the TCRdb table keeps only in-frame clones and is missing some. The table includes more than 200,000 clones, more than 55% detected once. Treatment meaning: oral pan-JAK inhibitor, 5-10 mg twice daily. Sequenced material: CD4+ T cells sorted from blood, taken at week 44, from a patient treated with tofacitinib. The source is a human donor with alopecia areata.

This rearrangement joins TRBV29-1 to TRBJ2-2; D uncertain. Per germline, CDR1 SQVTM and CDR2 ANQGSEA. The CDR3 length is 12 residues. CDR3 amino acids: CAYEVRTGELFF. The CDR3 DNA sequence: TGCGCCTACGAGGTGCGCACCGGGGAGCTGTTTTTT.

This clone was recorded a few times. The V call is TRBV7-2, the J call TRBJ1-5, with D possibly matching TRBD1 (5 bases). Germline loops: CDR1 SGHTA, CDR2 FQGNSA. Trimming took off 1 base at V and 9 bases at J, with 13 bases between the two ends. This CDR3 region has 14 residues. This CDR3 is CASSLVQGEWPQHF. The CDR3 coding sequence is TGTGCCAGCAGCTTAGTTCAGGGAGAATGGCCCCAGCATTTT.

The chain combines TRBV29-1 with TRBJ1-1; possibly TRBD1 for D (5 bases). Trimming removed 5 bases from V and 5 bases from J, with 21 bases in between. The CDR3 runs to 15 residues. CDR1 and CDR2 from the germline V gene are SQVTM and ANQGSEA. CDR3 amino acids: CSVRFRGRGGTEAFF. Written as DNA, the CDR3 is TGCAGCGTTAGATTCCGGGGCCGCGGGGGAACTGAAGCTTTCTTT.

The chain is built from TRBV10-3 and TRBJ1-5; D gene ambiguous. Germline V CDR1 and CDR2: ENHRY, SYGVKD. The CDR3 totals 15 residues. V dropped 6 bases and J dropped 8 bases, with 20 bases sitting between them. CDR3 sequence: CAISAGPPGSEPQHF. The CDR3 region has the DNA TGTGCCATCAGCGCCGGCCCGCCCGGCAGCGAGCCCCAGCATTTT.

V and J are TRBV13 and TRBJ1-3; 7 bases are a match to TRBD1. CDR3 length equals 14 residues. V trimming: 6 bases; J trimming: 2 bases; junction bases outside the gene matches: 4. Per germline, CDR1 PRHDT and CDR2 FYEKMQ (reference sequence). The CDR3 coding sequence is TGTGCCAGCAGGGTTGACAGGGCTGGAAACACCATATATTTT. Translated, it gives CASRVDRAGNTIYF. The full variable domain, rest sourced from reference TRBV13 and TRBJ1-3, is AAGVIQSPRHLIKEKRETATLKCYPIPRHDTVYWYQQGPGQDPQFLISFYEKMQSDKGSIPDRFSAQQFSDYHSELNMSSLELGDSALYFCASRVDRAGNTIYFGEGSWLTVV.